In its sample, the clone carrying this TCR beta chain was seen many times. What it binds is not known. The source of the sample is a study of blood T cells in healthy people across ages. Investigators took about 10 milliliters of peripheral blood from every donor. Germline CDR1 MNHNY, CDR2 SVGAGI (reference sequence). This CDR3 region has 15 residues. V lost 0 bases to trimming and J lost 4 bases, with 12 bases between them. Using a J-beta primer mix together with a sample-barcoded 5' primer, a second PCR was run for about 6 to 12 cycles. In TCRdb, the 5' RACE reads were re-called with MiXCR into one record per CDR3 protein. The sample comprises roughly 680,000 distinct CDR3 sequences, roughly half of which are singletons, and 13% rests with the top ten. Study conclusions and caveats: Expanded clonotype shifts may have been confounded, as the donors had an unknown CMV status.

Sequencing input: blood. This chain connects TRBV6-6 to TRBJ1-2, with D possibly TRBD1 on 6 matching bases. This receptor was identified in a woman aged 80 or over in good health. DNA for the CDR3: TGTGCCAGCAGTTACTCCCCAGGGGCGGGCTATGGCTACACCTTC. Its translation is CASSYSPGAGYGYTF.